The clone carrying this T cell receptor beta chain came up a few times. Treatment defined: oral pan-JAK inhibitor, 5-10 mg twice daily. The source of the sample is a study of CD8+ T cells in alopecia areata. RNA was extracted and reverse transcribed into cDNA as the sequencing template. The data were produced by immunoSEQ multiplex PCR, yet TCRdb's version contains in-frame clones alone and is incomplete. The sample has approximately 200,000 clones, 50% to 60% seen once. With V trimmed by 4 bases and J by 0 bases, 2 bases remained unmatched. Germline-derived CDR1 and CDR2 are MGHRA and YSYEKL. The CDR3 consists of 15 residues.

The chain joins TRBV4-1 to TRBJ2-7, with 11 bases lining up with TRBD2. This clonotype originated in a human donor with alopecia areata. Source: CD4+ T cells sorted from blood, taken at week 4, from a patient treated with tofacitinib. The CDR3 DNA sequence: TGCGCCAGCAGCCCCGGACTAGCGGGCTCCTACGAGCAGTACTTC. The encoded protein is CASSPGLAGSYEQYF.